The clone carrying this T cell receptor (beta chain) was seen a handful of times. Its antigen is undetermined. The data originate from a study of cytomegalovirus exposure and HLA in healthy donors. Whole-study results and caveats: A later analysis found that most CMV-associated TCR beta chains appeared HLA-restricted. Confirmation in vitro established that a few CMV-associated chains were specific for CMV antigens. There were some public TCRs occurring in many donors, but most TCR sequences were rare. Several top significant clusters appeared, in a later analysis, to be linked to common viral pathogens.

This CDR3 is built from 15 residues. V was clipped by 3 bases and J by 2 bases, with 13 bases between them. The V gene's germline CDR1 is LNHDA and CDR2 SQIVND (reference sequence). PCR used 60 Vbeta primers and 13 Jbeta primers. The data were produced by immunoSEQ multiplex PCR, yet TCRdb's version contains in-frame clones alone and is incomplete. This sample has fewer than 200,000 clones; 65% to 85% occur once, and the top ten carry approximately 3.1%. The sequenced sample was PBMCs. V and J are TRBV19 and TRBJ1-2; tentatively, D is TRBD1 (5 bases). The receptor was isolated from a woman between 50 and 59 years old in good health and CMV-seropositive. The CDR3, as DNA: TGTGCCAGTAGTATTTCGGCAGGGCCGAACTATGGCTACACCTTC. Protein: CASSISAGPNYGYTF. Combining the CDR3 with reference TRBV19 and TRBJ1-2 gives the whole variable domain DGGITQSPKYLFRKEGQNVTLSCEQNLNHDAMYWYRQDPGQGLRLIYYSQIVNDFQKGDIAEGYSVSREKKESFPLTVTSAQKNPTAFYLCASSISAGPNYGYTFGSGTRLTVV.